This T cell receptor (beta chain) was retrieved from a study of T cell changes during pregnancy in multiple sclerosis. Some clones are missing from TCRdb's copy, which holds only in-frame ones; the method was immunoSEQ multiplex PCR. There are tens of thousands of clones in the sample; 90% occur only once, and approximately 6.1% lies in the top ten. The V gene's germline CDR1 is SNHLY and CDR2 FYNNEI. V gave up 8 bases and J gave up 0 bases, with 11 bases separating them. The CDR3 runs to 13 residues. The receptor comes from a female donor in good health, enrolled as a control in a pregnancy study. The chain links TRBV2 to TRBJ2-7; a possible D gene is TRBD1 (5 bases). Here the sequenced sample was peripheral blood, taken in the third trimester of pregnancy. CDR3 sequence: CASSRQISYEQYF. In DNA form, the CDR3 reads TGTGCCAGCTCCCGACAGATCTCCTACGAGCAGTACTTC.